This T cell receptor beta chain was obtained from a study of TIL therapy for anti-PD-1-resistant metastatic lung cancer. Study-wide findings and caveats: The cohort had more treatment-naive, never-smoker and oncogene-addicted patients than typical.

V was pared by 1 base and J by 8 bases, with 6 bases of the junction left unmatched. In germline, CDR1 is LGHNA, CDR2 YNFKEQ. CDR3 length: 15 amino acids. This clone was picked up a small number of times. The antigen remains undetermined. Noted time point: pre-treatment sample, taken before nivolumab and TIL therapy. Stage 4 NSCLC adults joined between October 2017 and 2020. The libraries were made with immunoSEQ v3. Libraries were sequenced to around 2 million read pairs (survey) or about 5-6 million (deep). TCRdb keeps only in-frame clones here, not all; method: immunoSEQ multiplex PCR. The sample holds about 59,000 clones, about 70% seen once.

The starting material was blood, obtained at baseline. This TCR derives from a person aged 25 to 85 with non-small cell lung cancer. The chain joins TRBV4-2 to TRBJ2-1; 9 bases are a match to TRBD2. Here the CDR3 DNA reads TGTGCCAGCAGCCAAGTGTTCGGCGGGAGGGATGAGCAGTTCTTC. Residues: CASSQVFGGRDEQFF.